Listed below are T cell receptor beta chains from one sample, sequenced in a study of T-cell memory formation after mild COVID-19. TCRdb reprocessed the 5' RACE reads via MiXCR and lists one record per CDR3 protein. The repertoire has roughly 49,000 distinct CDR3 sequences, 25% to 35% of them found once; the top ten carry 43%. Sequencing input: PBMCs or a T cell subset sorted from them (not recorded which). All receptors derive from a man between 18 and 35 years old who had mild COVID-19 (a few samples of this study predate the infection). Cell type and time point are not known. Each CDR3 is given with its conserved first and last residue. The D gene is left open where the match is weak. Only part of the rows carry a size: once, few, many, or a class if the clone is expanded.

clone size,V gene,J gene,D gene,CDR3 DNA,CDR3 protein
-,TRBV20-1,TRBJ1-5,-,TGCAGACCCCGAGATCAGCCCCAGCATTTT,CRPRDQPQHF
-,TRBV9,TRBJ2-5,TRBD1,TGTGCCAGCAGCGAGCGCCTGGGCAGGGGGCCTATCGAGACCCAGTACTTC,CASSERLGRGPIETQYF
-,TRBV7-9,TRBJ2-5,-,TGTGCCAGCGGTTTCGGGGTAGGACAAGAGACCCAGTACTTC,CASGFGVGQETQYF
-,TRBV30,TRBJ2-7,-,TGTGCCTGGAGTACCGGGCACTCCTACGAGCAGTACTTC,CAWSTGHSYEQYF
-,TRBV12-3/TRBV12-4,TRBJ1-2,-,TGTGCCAGCACCACAGGGATCTATGGCTACACCTTC,CASTTGIYGYTF
-,TRBV10-3,TRBJ2-5,TRBD2,TGTGCCATCAGTGTGGGGACCATACCGGGACTACAAGAGACCCAGTACTTC,CAISVGTIPGLQETQYF
-,TRBV4-1,TRBJ2-1,-,TGCGCCAGCACCCATCCTGGCAGTTACAATGAGCAGTTCTTC,CASTHPGSYNEQFF
few,TRBV20-1,TRBJ2-1,-,TGCAGTGCTAGAAGTAGCGAATCTAGGAATGAGCAGTTCTTC,CSARSSESRNEQFF
-,TRBV6-2/TRBV6-3,TRBJ2-7,-,TGTGCCAGCATGAAGACTACACCCTACGAGCAGTACTTC,CASMKTTPYEQYF
many,TRBV7-9,TRBJ2-1,-,TGTGCCAGCAGCGATGAGGCCCCCGAGCAGTTCTTC,CASSDEAPEQFF
-,TRBV4-3,TRBJ2-1,-,TGCGCCAGCAGCCAAGAGGATGACTCCTACAATGAGCAGTTCTTC,CASSQEDDSYNEQFF
few,TRBV11-1,TRBJ1-1,TRBD1,TGTGCCAGCAGCACCTCGGGACAGGCGACCTTACTTGAAGCTTTCTTT,CASSTSGQATLLEAFF
many,TRBV9,TRBJ2-3,-,TGTGCCAGCAGCGTATCCTGGGGGAACACAGATACGCAGTATTTT,CASSVSWGNTDTQYF
-,TRBV6-5,TRBJ2-3,TRBD2,TGTGCCAGCAGTTACTCTAGCGGGGGCCCCACAGATACGCAGTATTTT,CASSYSSGGPTDTQYF
-,TRBV11-3,TRBJ2-5,TRBD2,TGTGCCAGCAGCGACAGCGGGGGAGAAGAGACCCAGTACTTC,CASSDSGGEETQYF
-,TRBV20-1,TRBJ2-4,-,TGCAGTGCTAGAGATCAGGGGCGAAAAGACATTCAGTACTTC,CSARDQGRKDIQYF
-,TRBV7-3,TRBJ1-1,-,TGTGCCAGCAGCCCCATGGGGGTTGGGGAAGCTTTCTTT,CASSPMGVGEAFF
-,TRBV10-3,TRBJ2-5,-,TGTGCCATCAGTTACAGGGTTCAAGAGACCCAGTACTTC,CAISYRVQETQYF
medium-sized,TRBV6-2/TRBV6-3,TRBJ2-3,-,TGTGCCAGCACCCTCTCGGACCGACCCACAGATACGCAGTATTTT,CASTLSDRPTDTQYF
few,TRBV12-3/TRBV12-4,TRBJ1-1,TRBD1,TGTGCCAGCAGTTTGGGACAGTTGAAAGCTTTCTTT,CASSLGQLKAFF
many,TRBV4-1,TRBJ1-5,-,TGCGCCAGCAGCCCCCGACACGTTAGCAATCAGCCCCAGCATTTT,CASSPRHVSNQPQHF
few,TRBV4-3,TRBJ2-1,TRBD2,TGCGCCAGCAGCCAAGATCGATTGGGGAGGGATAAGGCGCAGTTCTTC,CASSQDRLGRDKAQFF
once,TRBV29-1,TRBJ2-3,TRBD1,TGCAGCGTCTGGACAGGGGTAGATACGCAGTATTTT,CSVWTGVDTQYF
few,TRBV15,TRBJ1-1,-,TGTGCCACCAGCAGAGGCAACAGCCTAAACACTGAAGCTTTCTTT,CATSRGNSLNTEAFF
-,TRBV6-6,TRBJ1-5,TRBD1,TGTGCCAGCAGCTCGGACAGGAGGATTCAGCCCCAGCATTTT,CASSSDRRIQPQHF
few,TRBV11-2,TRBJ1-2,TRBD1,TGTGCCAGCAGCTTAAATGGACAGGGGCCCGCGGGGGGCTACACCTTC,CASSLNGQGPAGGYTF
few,TRBV3-1,TRBJ2-1,-,TGTGCCAGCAGCCAAGAACGGAGTAAAACCTACAATGAGCAGTTCTTC,CASSQERSKTYNEQFF
-,TRBV6-2/TRBV6-3,TRBJ2-1,TRBD2,TGTGCCAGCAGCCGAGGACTAGCGTTTGAGAGCTCCTACAATGAGCAGTTCTTC,CASSRGLAFESSYNEQFF
-,TRBV29-1,TRBJ2-5,-,TGCAGCGTTGAAACTAGTGGGGAGACCCAGTACTTC,CSVETSGETQYF
-,TRBV20-1,TRBJ2-7,-,TGCAGTGCGAGAGGTCCGGGCCCCAACGAGCAGTACTTC,CSARGPGPNEQYF
-,TRBV11-3,TRBJ2-1,-,TGTGCCAGCAGCTTATTTTTTGGGAATGAGCAGTTCTTC,CASSLFFGNEQFF
few,TRBV4-1,TRBJ2-1,-,TGCGCCAGCAGCCACGCACCGCCCTACAATGAGCAGTTCTTC,CASSHAPPYNEQFF
-,TRBV4-1,TRBJ2-7,-,TGCGCCAGCAGCCAAGAGTGGGGCACCTCCTACGAGCAGTACTTC,CASSQEWGTSYEQYF
few,TRBV20-1,TRBJ1-2,-,TGCAGTGCTAGGTACAGGGTCCGCTATGGCTACACCTTC,CSARYRVRYGYTF
few,TRBV4-3,TRBJ1-2,-,TGCGCCAGCAGCCACGGGCGGGACGAGGGTTTATATGGCTACACCTTC,CASSHGRDEGLYGYTF
-,TRBV6-5,TRBJ2-2,-,TGTGCCAGCAGTCCCCATTCGGGGCTGAACACCGGGGAGCTGTTTTTT,CASSPHSGLNTGELFF
-,TRBV27,TRBJ2-5,-,TGTGCCAGCAGTTTATCCCCCCTCGCCCAAGAGACCCAGTACTTC,CASSLSPLAQETQYF
-,TRBV6-2/TRBV6-3,TRBJ2-1,-,TGTGCCAGCAGTTACAGGGCGGTAGGGGCTTACAATGAGCAGTTCTTC,CASSYRAVGAYNEQFF
once,TRBV29-1,TRBJ1-2,-,TGCAGCGTAGTCACAAACTATGGCTACACCTTC,CSVVTNYGYTF
-,TRBV15,TRBJ1-1,-,TGTGCCACCAGCAGGGACAGGAACACTGAAGCTTTCTTT,CATSRDRNTEAFF
once,TRBV3-1,TRBJ1-5,-,TGTGCCAGCAGCCAAGAAAAAGAGGCCAATCAGCCCCAGCATTTT,CASSQEKEANQPQHF
-,TRBV7-6,TRBJ2-5,-,TGTGCCAGCAGCTTAGGAGGAAAGACCCAGTACTTC,CASSLGGKTQYF
few,TRBV5-1,TRBJ1-1,-,TGCGCCAGCAGCCAGACTGTGGGAGACACTGAAGCTTTCTTT,CASSQTVGDTEAFF
few,TRBV7-9,TRBJ2-5,-,TGTGCCAGCAGCTTACAGGGAGAGACCCAGTACTTC,CASSLQGETQYF